The T cell receptor beta chain described here comes from a study of shared clonotypes between healthy human individuals. Overall study findings and caveats: Represented diversity, genetic and exposure-history alike, was limited by few donors.

The data were produced by immunoSEQ multiplex PCR, yet TCRdb's version contains in-frame clones alone and is incomplete. The table lists some 510,000 clones, more than 65% of them singletons. This CDR3 is built from 12 residues. V was clipped by 7 bases and J by 3 bases; unmatched bases: 2. CDR1 SQVTM and CDR2 ANQGSEA come from the germline V gene. A word on this clone: Its antigen is undetermined. This sample also contains other DNA sequences that code for the same CDR3.

The donors were all Caucasian adults (living in Nashville, Tennessee). The chain joins TRBV29-1 to TRBJ2-7; 11 bases align to TRBD2. Sequences were obtained from PBMCs. This sequence originates from a woman between 40 and 50 years old in good health. Some clones in this sample may be carry-over from other donors' samples. CDR3 sequence (DNA): TGCAGCGCCGGGACTAGCGGCTACGAGCAGTACTTC. Encoded protein: CSAGTSGYEQYF.